This entry is about one T cell receptor beta chain. Its antigen is undetermined. The germline V gene encodes CDR1 SNHLY and CDR2 FYNNEI. Trimming pared 11 bases from V and 0 bases from J, leaving 17 bases between. This CDR3 is built from 15 residues. This entry belongs to a study of shared clonotypes between healthy human individuals. Study-level results: Memory subsets generally showed lower estimated richness than naive subsets.

Naive CD8 cells, CD45RO-negative and positively selected for CCR7, excluded terminally differentiated effector memory CD45RA+ cells. TCRdb's copy holds only in-frame clones and misses some; the assay was immunoSEQ multiplex PCR. The sample consists of millions of clones, around 93% of them appearing once. Sequencing was performed on naive CD8+ T cells from PBMCs. The TCR was taken from a man younger than 30 in good health. Some clones in this sample may be carry-over from other donors' samples. V and J are TRBV2 and TRBJ1-5; D might be TRBD1 (5 bases). The CDR3 loop reads CACLDRPYSNQPQHF. In DNA, the CDR3 is TGTGCCTGCCTAGACAGACCCTATAGCAATCAGCCCCAGCATTTT. The full variable domain, its missing parts supplied by reference TRBV2 and TRBJ1-5, is EPEVTQTPSHQVTQMGQEVILRCVPISNHLYFYWYRQILGQKVEFLVSFYNNEISEKSEIFDDQFSVERPDGSNFTLKIRSTKLEDSAMYFCACLDRPYSNQPQHFGDGTRLSIL.